This passage covers 6 T cell receptor beta chains from one sample sequenced in a study of blood T cell repertoires in COVID-19. The repertoire was sequenced with immunoSEQ multiplex PCR; TCRdb's copy has only in-frame clones and lacks some. The sample has just over 65,000 clones; 85% to 90% are singletons. Specimen: peripheral blood. These receptors all stem from a man aged 55 to 70 with acute or convalescent COVID-19.

This rearrangement joins TRBV14 to TRBJ2-1; D might be TRBD2 (6 bases). Trimming took off 2 bases at V and 5 bases at J, with 16 bases between the two ends. The CDR3 contains 16 residues. Germline CDR1 and CDR2: SGHDN and FVKESK. CDR3 residues: CASSQFAWEVDNEQFF. The DNA for the CDR3 is TGTGCCAGCAGCCAATTTGCCTGGGAGGTTGACAATGAGCAGTTCTTC.

The chain combines TRBV5-1 with TRBJ2-1, with a tentative D call TRBD1 (6 bases). Germline loops: CDR1 SGHRS, CDR2 YFSETQ. Trimming shortened V by 3 bases and J by 9 bases, and 13 bases separated the two germline ends. The CDR3 extends over 13 amino acids. The CDR3 loop reads CASSYVQGSEQFF. The CDR3 bases are TGCGCCAGCAGCTACGTACAGGGAAGTGAGCAGTTCTTC.

This sequence joins TRBV2 and TRBJ2-6; 10 nucleotides line up with TRBD1. This CDR3 has 17 amino acids. With V trimmed by 6 bases and J by 0 bases, 5 bases remained unmatched. Germline CDR1 is SNHLY and CDR2 is FYNNEI. Here the CDR3 reads CASRSGTGVSGANVLTF. In nucleotides, the CDR3 is TGTGCCAGCAGGAGCGGGACAGGGGTCTCTGGGGCCAACGTCCTGACTTTC. The full variable domain, rest sourced from reference TRBV2 and TRBJ2-6, is EPEVTQTPSHQVTQMGQEVILRCVPISNHLYFYWYRQILGQKVEFLVSFYNNEISEKSEIFDDQFSVERPDGSNFTLKIRSTKLEDSAMYFCASRSGTGVSGANVLTFGAGSRLTVL.

The rearrangement uses TRBV5-1 and TRBJ1-1, with 7 bases aligning to TRBD1. Germline-derived CDR1 and CDR2 are SGHRS and YFSETQ. The CDR3 loop spans 14 amino acids. V dropped 4 bases and J dropped 5; count of bases not matched to a gene: 8. The CDR3, as DNA: TGCGCCAGCAGCCCTGGACAGGCATCGACTGAAGCTTTCTTT. It is translated as CASSPGQASTEAFF.

CDR3 loop: CASSPGQGTYNSPLHF. CDR3 bases: TGCGCCAGCAGCCCTGGACAGGGCACCTATAATTCACCCCTCCACTTT. The chain recombines TRBV5-1 with TRBJ1-6, with 8 bases matching TRBD1. Germline CDR1 SGHRS, CDR2 YFSETQ. The CDR3 has 16 residues. V lost 4 bases, J lost 2 bases, and 5 bases stayed unmatched.

This clone was counted once. The J gene is TRBJ1-6, the V gene TRBV6-6; the match to TRBD1 covers 9 bases. This CDR3 has 15 residues. V shed 4 bases, J shed 11 bases, and the junction held 9 bases outside the gene matches. Germline CDR1 reads MNHNY; CDR2 reads SVGAGI (reference sequence). The CDR3 region has the DNA TGTGCCAGCAGTTCGGGACAGGGTAGGGGAACACCCCTCCACTTT. This sequence encodes CASSSGQGRGTPLHF.